Listed below are T cell receptor beta chains from one sample, sequenced in a study of T cells in localized non-small cell lung cancer. TCRdb keeps only in-frame clones here, not all; method: immunoSEQ multiplex PCR. The table has under 9,500 clones, 92% seen once. Sequenced here: peripheral blood, sampled before any cancer treatment. These receptors originate from a woman aged 40 to 75 with stage I squamous cell lung carcinoma. Each CDR3 is given without its conserved first and last residue. Each record gives: V gene, J gene, clone size, CDR3 protein. Size is stated for part of the rows, as once, few or many counts, or as a class when the clone is expanded.

TRBV19,TRBJ2-2,NA,ASSIETGGSGELF
TRBV6-1,TRBJ1-3,NA,ASGLYSGNTIY
TRBV6-6,TRBJ1-3,NA,ASSRAGWESGNTIY
TRBV7-3,TRBJ1-6,NA,ASSLQGSNNSPLH
TRBV6-5,TRBJ1-5,NA,ASSPGQGQPQH
TRBV13,TRBJ2-7,NA,ASSLQGLSSYEQY
TRBV7-8,TRBJ2-1,NA,ASSEVGHRELSEQF
TRBV29-1,TRBJ1-4,NA,SVGTGSGEKLF
TRBV29-1,TRBJ1-1,NA,SVEESRVEAF
TRBV7-8,TRBJ1-4,NA,ASSPTGVREKLF
TRBV9,TRBJ2-7,NA,ASSVGLAGGKNEQY
TRBV19,TRBJ1-1,NA,ASTGLGTVSSLNTEAF
TRBV11-2,TRBJ1-3,NA,ASSLFGTGGNTIY
TRBV6-6,TRBJ1-1,NA,ASTTMQGNTEAF
TRBV11-2,TRBJ1-1,NA,ASSSWTGPMNTEAF
TRBV19,TRBJ1-2,once,ASSIAGAGDGYT
TRBV30,TRBJ2-3,NA,AWSGGWSGSADTQY
TRBV4-1,TRBJ1-5,NA,ASSQEGAVYSNQPQH
TRBV6-6,TRBJ2-3,NA,ASSKGEPDTQY
TRBV6-5,TRBJ1-2,NA,ASSSNGGFYGYT
TRBV6-6,TRBJ2-7,once,ASSYSSGGGSYEQY
TRBV2,TRBJ1-2,NA,ASSEGLYGYT
TRBV30,TRBJ1-6,NA,AWSEGRVDYNSPLH
TRBV2,TRBJ1-1,few,ATKASLNTEAF
TRBV5-1,TRBJ2-3,NA,ASSLPRERPTDTQY
TRBV5-1,TRBJ1-1,NA,ASSSNPGPGLNTEAF
TRBV27,TRBJ1-2,NA,ASSLRGTGTIGYT
TRBV9,TRBJ1-3,NA,ASSVGERTYSGNTIY
TRBV11-2,TRBJ2-1,NA,ASSLGRFGDYNEQF
TRBV12-5,TRBJ2-3,NA,ASCESPLSSTDTQY
TRBV7-9,TRBJ1-5,NA,ASSLVEDQPQH
TRBV5-1,TRBJ2-5,NA,ASSHGGTQETQY
TRBV7-6,TRBJ2-5,NA,ASSFLGGIGETQY
TRBV5-1,TRBJ2-1,NA,ASSLYTEQF
TRBV27,TRBJ2-7,NA,ASRGISSYEQY
TRBV11-3,TRBJ2-2,NA,ASSSVVGELF
TRBV6-1,TRBJ2-5,NA,ASSERTGSQY
TRBV5-1,TRBJ1-1,NA,ASSSTGDNTEAF
TRBV19,TRBJ1-1,NA,ASSRQGMNTEAF
TRBV6-1,TRBJ1-5,NA,ASSDRGIGNQPQH
TRBV29-1,TRBJ2-5,NA,SVGLARQGTQY
TRBV19,TRBJ1-1,NA,ASSSGTGLVNTEAF